This T cell receptor (beta chain) originates from a study of blood T cell repertoires in COVID-19 (TCRdb year 2020). In terms of the full investigation: Samples from collaborators originated in the United States, Italy and Spain and spanned both the acute and convalescent phases of COVID-19. The prospective study material was composed of cDNA or gDNA derived from T cells, B-cell-depleted T cells, or PBMCs. Subjects who had been exposed to COVID-19, were actively infected with it, or had recovered from it provided the deeply sampled blood TCRbeta repertoires that made up the dataset. The repertoires were released in a freely available public database meant as a resource for research on the immune response to SARS-CoV-2. The samples were drawn from the first 160 participants of the ongoing ImmuneRACE study and from about 1,200 subjects provided by 6 global collaborators. Sample metadata almost always included a de-identified subject ID, COVID-19 status, age in years and sex. Where available, HLA class I and class II types were obtained from metadata supplied by the sample provider rather than from assay-based typing. The investigation overall reported the following: Clinical and demographic metadata were provided uncurated, with the amount varying by source and participant.

Participants in the prospective study were enrolled through a virtual design, were aged roughly 18 to 90 years, and lived in approximately 24 United States geographic areas. To assign participants to cohorts, the prospective study relied on clinical history that participants themselves reported in a screening survey and a study questionnaire. For ImmuneRACE Cohort 3, a participant was defined as recovered based on two consecutive negative NP/OP PCR tests, clearance by a healthcare professional, or resolution of symptoms. Mobile phlebotomists in the prospective study collected whole blood, serum and a nasopharyngeal or oropharyngeal swab from every participant. Additional blood draws and questionnaires over an approximately 2-month period could optionally be provided by prospective study participants. Before DNA extraction, prospective study blood samples were shipped either frozen or at room temperature.

About this clone: The target of this receptor is not known. Nothing much larger sits one base from this clone, and base qualities are not available.

The immunoSEQ Assay, a bias-controlled multiplex PCR, was used to amplify TCRbeta CDR3 regions from genomic DNA. Under the source paper's analysis protocol: The number of nucleated cells in each sample was estimated from the amplification of reference gene primers within the assay. Sequence reads were collapsed and filtered to measure the absolute abundance of every unique TCRbeta CDR3 rearrangement. For each sample, productive Simpson clonality was calculated as the square root of Simpson's diversity index over productive rearrangements. Sourced from immuneACCESS, this table was stored by TCRdb with only in-frame sequences that have V and J called. A share of the clones is absent; for the studies checked, an unresolved V gene accounts for under half, and the remainder has no known explanation. V, J and clone size are taken as reported in that table, and D and trimming were inferred from the DNA itself. Across this sample there are fewer than 500,000 clones, with around 91% seen only once. The ten largest clones capture around 1.1% of the sample.

Source material: PBMCs or T cells enriched from blood (not recorded which). The sequence was collected from a man aged 25 to 40 who had recovered from COVID-19.

The CDR3: CASSRLQNTEAFF. The DNA is as follows: TGTGCCAGCAGCCGACTCCAGAACACTGAAGCTTTCTTT. The chain joins TRBV11-3 to TRBJ1-1; no D gene call is confident. Taken from the germline V gene, the CDR1 and CDR2 loops are SGHNT and YENEEA. V and J are truncated by 5 bases and 1 base respectively, leaving an intervening sequence of 8 bases. The CDR3 has 13 amino acids, counting the end cysteine and phenylalanine. The sequence is cut down to CDR3 DNA, 39 bases in frame from base 1.